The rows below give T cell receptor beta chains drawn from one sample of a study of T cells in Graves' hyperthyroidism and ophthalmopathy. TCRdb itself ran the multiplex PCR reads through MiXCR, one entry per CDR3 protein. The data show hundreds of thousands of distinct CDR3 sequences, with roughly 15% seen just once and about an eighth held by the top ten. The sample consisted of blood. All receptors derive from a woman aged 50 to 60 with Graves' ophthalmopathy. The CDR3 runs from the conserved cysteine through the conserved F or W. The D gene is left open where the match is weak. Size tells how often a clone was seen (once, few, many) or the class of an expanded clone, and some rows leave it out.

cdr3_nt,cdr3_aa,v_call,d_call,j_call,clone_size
TGCGCCAGCAGCCCGGCCGGGACAGGGAGATTGGACTCCTACGAGCAGTACTTC,CASSPAGTGRLDSYEQYF,TRBV5-1,TRBD1,TRBJ2-7,many
TGCAGCGGGGGACTTAACCCATCGACTGAAGCTTTCTTT,CSGGLNPSTEAFF,TRBV29-1,.,TRBJ1-1,.
TGCGCCAGCAGCCTCAGGACAGGGCGGGCGGGGGAGCTGTTTTTT,CASSLRTGRAGELFF,TRBV5-1,TRBD1,TRBJ2-2,many
TGCAGCGTGGGTCCCGGGACCGCGGTGAACACTGAAGCTTTCTTT,CSVGPGTAVNTEAFF,TRBV29-1,.,TRBJ1-1,many
TGCAGTGCTAGAGGTAGACTAGCGAGCTACAATGAGCAGTTCTTC,CSARGRLASYNEQFF,TRBV20-1,TRBD2,TRBJ2-1,many
TGTGCCTGGAGTCAGGGACAGGGGTTCGATGAGCAGTTCTTC,CAWSQGQGFDEQFF,TRBV30,TRBD1,TRBJ2-1,many
TGTGCCAGCAGCTTAGGCCTGGGACTAGCTTCCTACGAGCAGTACTTC,CASSLGLGLASYEQYF,TRBV7-2,TRBD2,TRBJ2-7,many
TGTGCCAGCAGTTTAATCGGGAGGGCCTCTTTCGAGCAGTACTTC,CASSLIGRASFEQYF,TRBV28,TRBD2,TRBJ2-7,.
TGCAGCGTTGAAAAACGTGAAGCTTTCTTT,CSVEKREAFF,TRBV29-1,.,TRBJ1-1,many
TGCAGTGCCATACAAGAGACCCAGTACTTC,CSAIQETQYF,TRBV20-1,.,TRBJ2-5,.
TGTGCCAGCAGCCCGGGAGGGGGGTCGGGGTACAATGAGCAGTTCTTC,CASSPGGGSGYNEQFF,TRBV7-9,TRBD2,TRBJ2-1,many
TGTGCCACCAGTGATTCGGCAGGGCCCAATGAGCAGTTCTTC,CATSDSAGPNEQFF,TRBV24-1,.,TRBJ2-1,few
TGTGCCAGCAGCTTGGAGCTGTATGAGCAGTTCTTC,CASSLELYEQFF,TRBV5-6,.,TRBJ2-1,.
TGTGCCAGTACCCCCGAACTAGCGGGAGTTTACGAGCAGTACTTC,CASTPELAGVYEQYF,TRBV19,TRBD2,TRBJ2-7,few
TGTGCCAGCAGCTCCTCCGGGACTAGCGGGAGGGGGGAGCTGTTTTTT,CASSSSGTSGRGELFF,TRBV7-8,TRBD2,TRBJ2-2,.
TGTGCCAGCAGGGTTACTTCCGCCCCCTACGAGCAGTACTTC,CASRVTSAPYEQYF,TRBV6-2/TRBV6-3,.,TRBJ2-7,.
TGTGCCAGTAGTATAGGAGGACTAGCGGGAGTTTCCTTCTACGAGCAGTACTTC,CASSIGGLAGVSFYEQYF,TRBV19,TRBD2,TRBJ2-7,once
TGTGCCAGCAGCTCCCCCCACAGCTCCTACGAGCAGTTCTTC,CASSSPHSSYEQFF,TRBV27,.,TRBJ2-1,.
TGTGCCAGCAGCTTACTCTCCAGCGGGGGCCGATACAGTGAGCAGTTCTTC,CASSLLSSGGRYSEQFF,TRBV7-6,TRBD2,TRBJ2-1,.
TGCGCCAGCAGCACCCGGGGCGCTAACTATGGCTACACCTTC,CASSTRGANYGYTF,TRBV5-1,.,TRBJ1-2,many
TGTGCCAGCTCACCCCGGGACACTTATCAGCCCCAGCATTTT,CASSPRDTYQPQHF,TRBV18,.,TRBJ1-5,many
TGTGCCACCAGCAGGGGGGCAGGGGGGCAAGAGACCCAGTACTTC,CATSRGAGGQETQYF,TRBV15,.,TRBJ2-5,.
TGTGCCAGCAGTTACCGGACTAGCTGGGCCAAAAACATTCAGTACTTC,CASSYRTSWAKNIQYF,TRBV6-2/TRBV6-3,TRBD2,TRBJ2-4,many
TGTGCCAGCAGACCGACAGGGGGCTATTCACCCCTCCACTTT,CASRPTGGYSPLHF,TRBV28,TRBD1,TRBJ1-6,many
TGTGCCAGCAGTTTATCGGGGGACCCTCGAGGTGAAGCTTTCTTT,CASSLSGDPRGEAFF,TRBV28,.,TRBJ1-1,many
TGTGCCAGCTCACCACCGGGACTCCACTCCTACGAGCAGTACTTC,CASSPPGLHSYEQYF,TRBV18,.,TRBJ2-7,many
TGTGCCAGCAGTTTAGCTACACGGAAAAACATTCAGTACTTC,CASSLATRKNIQYF,TRBV12-3/TRBV12-4,.,TRBJ2-4,.
TGTGCCAGCAGCTTAGCGTACAGGACCACTGAAGCTTTCTTT,CASSLAYRTTEAFF,TRBV7-2,.,TRBJ1-1,many
TGTGCGTTGCAGGAGAACACTGAAGCTTTCTTT,CALQENTEAFF,TRBV30,.,TRBJ1-1,.
TGCAGTGCTAATCCGCGCACAGATACGCAGTATTTT,CSANPRTDTQYF,TRBV20-1,.,TRBJ2-3,many
TGCAGCGTTGTCCAGCCCAATCAGCCCCAGCATTTT,CSVVQPNQPQHF,TRBV29-1,.,TRBJ1-5,few
TGCAGTGCTAAGGCTAGCGGGATTCGAGATACGCAGTATTTT,CSAKASGIRDTQYF,TRBV20-1,TRBD2,TRBJ2-3,many
TGTGCCAGCAGCGTAAACCCCGATTCTCATACTAACACTGAAGCTTTCTTT,CASSVNPDSHTNTEAFF,TRBV9,.,TRBJ1-1,.
TGTGCCAGCAGTAAGGACAGCCAAGAGACCCAGTACTTC,CASSKDSQETQYF,TRBV2,.,TRBJ2-5,many
TGTGCCAGCAGCGGACAGGGCTTTCTCCAGCCCCAGCATTTT,CASSGQGFLQPQHF,TRBV6-1,TRBD1,TRBJ1-5,.
TGTGCCAGCTCACCTGGACAAGATACAGGAACTGGCTACACCTTC,CASSPGQDTGTGYTF,TRBV18,.,TRBJ1-2,.
TGTGCCAGCAGCTATATCCCTGACAGGGGGCCCTACAATGAGCAGTTCTTC,CASSYIPDRGPYNEQFF,TRBV11-3,TRBD1,TRBJ2-1,many
TGCAGTGCCCGAGACAGGGTCCGTTATGGCTACACCTTC,CSARDRVRYGYTF,TRBV20-1,TRBD1,TRBJ1-2,many
TGTGCCAGCAACGTAGGTTCCAGGAGCACTGAAGCTTTCTTT,CASNVGSRSTEAFF,TRBV9,.,TRBJ1-1,few
TGTGCCAGCAGCTTGTCAGGGATTTACGAGCAGTACTTC,CASSLSGIYEQYF,TRBV7-9,.,TRBJ2-7,many
TGTGCCAGCAGCAATGGAGTTTACAATGAGCAGTTCTTC,CASSNGVYNEQFF,TRBV7-3,.,TRBJ2-1,many
TGTGCCAGCAGTTTACCCGGACTAGAAACCTACGAGCAGTACTTC,CASSLPGLETYEQYF,TRBV28,TRBD2,TRBJ2-7,.
TGTGCCAGCAGTTTTGTCAATCAGCCCCAGCATTTT,CASSFVNQPQHF,TRBV7-9,.,TRBJ1-5,few
TGTGCCAGCAGCCCCCAGGATACGCAGTATTTT,CASSPQDTQYF,TRBV7-2,.,TRBJ2-3,many
TGTGCTAGTGGTTTGGTACTAGGTGGTGGAAGCTATGGCTACACCTTC,CASGLVLGGGSYGYTF,TRBV12-5,.,TRBJ1-2,many
TGTGCCACCAGTCCGAACAGGGGAAATCAGCCCCAGCATTTT,CATSPNRGNQPQHF,TRBV15,TRBD1,TRBJ1-5,.
TGTGCCAGCACCCGAGGCAGGGGGCTCAGCAATCAGCCCCAGCATTTT,CASTRGRGLSNQPQHF,TRBV2,TRBD1,TRBJ1-5,many
TGTGCCAGCAGTTCTAGCGGGAGTATTGGCGGGGAGCTGTTTTTT,CASSSSGSIGGELFF,TRBV12-3/TRBV12-4,TRBD2,TRBJ2-2,.
TGCAGTGCTAGTAATGACAGAACCTACGAGCAGTACTTC,CSASNDRTYEQYF,TRBV20-1,.,TRBJ2-7,.